Listed below are T cell receptor beta chains from one sample, sequenced in a study of monozygotic twins with inflammatory bowel disease. TCRdb reworked the 5' RACE reads into one entry per CDR3 protein, no DNA. Here the sample table reports around 410,000 distinct CDR3 sequences. The sample was blood. These receptors were obtained from a human donor with ulcerative colitis or Crohn's disease, or a healthy co-twin of an affected twin (not recorded which). Both conserved end residues are part of each CDR3.

V	J	CDR3
TRBV20-1	TRBJ2-4	CSARDPGLAKNIQYF
TRBV11-3	TRBJ2-1	CASSLARAAEQFF
TRBV27	TRBJ1-1	CASSPRRHTNTEAFF
TRBV4-3	TRBJ2-7	CASSQDKAALYEQYF
TRBV15	TRBJ2-1	CATSRDRATDEQFF
TRBV9	TRBJ1-1	CASSAQGGTEAFF
TRBV5-1	TRBJ1-2	CASSLVQGYGYTF
TRBV20-1	TRBJ2-7	CSASGETGERAYEQYF
TRBV5-1	TRBJ2-3	CASSIGLAGTGGTDTQYF
TRBV7-9	TRBJ1-1	CASSRMRDLNTEAFF
TRBV5-4	TRBJ2-3	CASSSTTSTDTQYF
TRBV6-2/TRBV6-3	TRBJ2-3	CASSYSRQGPGGADTQYF
TRBV7-7	TRBJ2-2	CASSLGFTGELFF
TRBV20-1	TRBJ1-2	CSASQGVIDGYTF
TRBV19	TRBJ2-6	CASAPAGVLPSGANVLTF
TRBV20-1	TRBJ2-7	CSAPAGGSYEQYF